Listed below are T cell receptor beta chains from one sample, sequenced in a study of cytomegalovirus exposure and HLA in healthy donors. TCRdb keeps only in-frame clones here, not all; method: immunoSEQ multiplex PCR. In the table there are 80,000 to 100,000 clones, more than 75% of which are singletons. The sample taken for sequencing was PBMCs. These receptors all stem from a man between 18 and 35 years old in good health and CMV-seropositive. Each CDR3 is given with its conserved first and last residue. A D gene is named only where the DNA matches it firmly. For some rows the clone size is stated as once, few or many, or as a class when expanded; others skip it.

cdr3_nt: TGTGCCAGCAGGCCTGACAGGGACTCCTACAATGAGCAGTTCTTC
cdr3_aa: CASRPDRDSYNEQFF
clone_size: few
d_call: TRBD1
j_call: TRBJ2-1
v_call: TRBV6-1

cdr3_nt: TGTGCCAGCAGCTTACAGGGGGCGCGGGAGGGTTACGAGCAGTACTTC
cdr3_aa: CASSLQGAREGYEQYF
clone_size: few
d_call: NA
j_call: TRBJ2-7
v_call: TRBV7-2

cdr3_nt: TGCGCCAGCACTCTGGGACTGTATCAGCCCCAGCATTTT
cdr3_aa: CASTLGLYQPQHF
clone_size: NA
d_call: NA
j_call: TRBJ1-5
v_call: TRBV10-1

cdr3_nt: TGTGCCAGCAGCCAAGGGCGGGGCGACTATGGCTACACCTTC
cdr3_aa: CASSQGRGDYGYTF
clone_size: NA
d_call: NA
j_call: TRBJ1-2
v_call: TRBV4-2

cdr3_nt: TGTGCCAGCAGGAGGACAGGGGGCGCAGATACGCAGTATTTT
cdr3_aa: CASRRTGGADTQYF
clone_size: NA
d_call: TRBD1
j_call: TRBJ2-3
v_call: TRBV28

cdr3_nt: TGTGCCAGCAGCCCAATCATAGCGGGAACGGACACCGGGGAGCTGTTTTTT
cdr3_aa: CASSPIIAGTDTGELFF
clone_size: NA
d_call: TRBD2
j_call: TRBJ2-2
v_call: TRBV7-3

cdr3_nt: TGTGCCAGCAGTTACTCGACAGGGGGATCAGGAAACACCATATATTTT
cdr3_aa: CASSYSTGGSGNTIYF
clone_size: once
d_call: TRBD1
j_call: TRBJ1-3
v_call: TRBV6-5

cdr3_nt: TGTGCCAGCAGGTCGACAGGGGGCTGGACTAGCGAACTTGTTTCCGAGGTGACCCAGTACTTC
cdr3_aa: CASRSTGGWTSELVSEVTQYF
clone_size: few
d_call: NA
j_call: TRBJ2-5
v_call: TRBV28

cdr3_nt: TGTGCCAGTAGTACAACAGGGGGATGGAACACTGAAGCTTTCTTT
cdr3_aa: CASSTTGGWNTEAFF
clone_size: NA
d_call: TRBD1
j_call: TRBJ1-1
v_call: TRBV19

cdr3_nt: TGTGCCAGCAGCTGGGGGGACGTCACTGAAGCTTTCTTT
cdr3_aa: CASSWGDVTEAFF
clone_size: NA
d_call: NA
j_call: TRBJ1-1
v_call: TRBV11-3

cdr3_nt: TGTGCCAGCAGCGTGACAGGGTCTGGGGCCAACGTCCTGACTTTC
cdr3_aa: CASSVTGSGANVLTF
clone_size: NA
d_call: TRBD1
j_call: TRBJ2-6
v_call: TRBV7-9

cdr3_nt: TGTGCCAGCAGCTCAGCCGACAGGGCGAATATTGGCTACACCTTC
cdr3_aa: CASSSADRANIGYTF
clone_size: NA
d_call: TRBD1
j_call: TRBJ1-2
v_call: TRBV7-9

cdr3_nt: TGTGCCAGCAGACGTGGGGGCGCCCCTATTGGCTACACCTTC
cdr3_aa: CASRRGGAPIGYTF
clone_size: NA
d_call: NA
j_call: TRBJ1-2
v_call: TRBV28

cdr3_nt: TGTGCCATCAGGTCTACAGGGGTGAATGAGCAGTTCTTC
cdr3_aa: CAIRSTGVNEQFF
clone_size: NA
d_call: TRBD1
j_call: TRBJ2-1
v_call: TRBV10-3

cdr3_nt: TGTGCCAGCATTAGACTAGCGGGGGACGGGGGTGAGCAGTTCTTC
cdr3_aa: CASIRLAGDGGEQFF
clone_size: NA
d_call: TRBD2
j_call: TRBJ2-1
v_call: TRBV2

cdr3_nt: TGCGCCAGCAGCTTGGTGGTCGGCAGGGGAATCGCAGATACGCAGTATTTT
cdr3_aa: CASSLVVGRGIADTQYF
clone_size: NA
d_call: NA
j_call: TRBJ2-3
v_call: TRBV5-1

cdr3_nt: TGTGCCAGCAGCTCCGCAGCCTTAGCGGGGGAAGAGACCCAGTACTTC
cdr3_aa: CASSSAALAGEETQYF
clone_size: NA
d_call: TRBD2
j_call: TRBJ2-5
v_call: TRBV7-6

cdr3_nt: TGTGCCAGCAGTGAATATTCAGCGGGGGTTCGGGAGACCCAGTACTTC
cdr3_aa: CASSEYSAGVRETQYF
clone_size: NA
d_call: TRBD2
j_call: TRBJ2-5
v_call: TRBV25-1

cdr3_nt: TGTGCCAGTAATGCGGGGACCCGATCCGCCACCTACGAGCAGTACTTC
cdr3_aa: CASNAGTRSATYEQYF
clone_size: NA
d_call: NA
j_call: TRBJ2-7
v_call: TRBV19

cdr3_nt: TGCGCCAGCAGCTGGAGCAACGGGGACACTGAAGCTTTCTTT
cdr3_aa: CASSWSNGDTEAFF
clone_size: NA
d_call: NA
j_call: TRBJ1-1
v_call: TRBV5-1

cdr3_nt: TGCGCCAGCAGCTTGGACGGGTATAGCAATCAGCCCCAGCATTTT
cdr3_aa: CASSLDGYSNQPQHF
clone_size: NA
d_call: NA
j_call: TRBJ1-5
v_call: TRBV5-1

cdr3_nt: TGTGCCAGCAGCTTGGACCCAACAGGAAAGGGGGAGACCCAGTACTTC
cdr3_aa: CASSLDPTGKGETQYF
clone_size: once
d_call: NA
j_call: TRBJ2-5
v_call: TRBV5-6

cdr3_nt: TGCGCCAGCAAGATTAGTGATACGCAGTATTTT
cdr3_aa: CASKISDTQYF
clone_size: NA
d_call: NA
j_call: TRBJ2-3
v_call: TRBV10-1

cdr3_nt: TGTGCCAGCAATACGGGACTAGCGGGAGGTCCCTCCTACAATGAGCAGTTCTTC
cdr3_aa: CASNTGLAGGPSYNEQFF
clone_size: NA
d_call: TRBD2
j_call: TRBJ2-1
v_call: TRBV9

cdr3_nt: TGTGCCAGCAGCGCCACCGCCGTTGCGGCAGGGAGGGAAGAGACCCAGTACTTC
cdr3_aa: CASSATAVAAGREETQYF
clone_size: NA
d_call: TRBD2
j_call: TRBJ2-5
v_call: TRBV9

cdr3_nt: TGTGCCAGCAGCCTCAGACAGGGCGGTAACTATGGCTACACCTTC
cdr3_aa: CASSLRQGGNYGYTF
clone_size: NA
d_call: TRBD1
j_call: TRBJ1-2
v_call: TRBV6-5

cdr3_nt: TGTGCCAGCAGCTTGCGCAGGGGCACAGATACGCAGTATTTT
cdr3_aa: CASSLRRGTDTQYF
clone_size: once
d_call: NA
j_call: TRBJ2-3
v_call: TRBV5-4

cdr3_nt: TGCAGCGTTGGTAAGGGAGCAGGGGGCATTTATGGGCGGGTCAGGATGGACGAGCAGTACTTC
cdr3_aa: CSVGKGAGGIYGRVRMDEQYF
clone_size: NA
d_call: TRBD1
j_call: TRBJ2-7
v_call: TRBV29-1

cdr3_nt: TGTGCCAGCAGCTTAGGAGCGGGGGACCCCGGGTATTTT
cdr3_aa: CASSLGAGDPGYF
clone_size: NA
d_call: TRBD2
j_call: TRBJ2-3
v_call: TRBV11-2

cdr3_nt: TGTGCCAGCAGCCCCGGGACTAGCGGATCTTACGAGCAGTACTTC
cdr3_aa: CASSPGTSGSYEQYF
clone_size: NA
d_call: TRBD2
j_call: TRBJ2-7
v_call: TRBV6-5

cdr3_nt: TGTGCCAGCAGCCAACTAGCGGGAGGGGGGCAAGAGACCCAGTACTTC
cdr3_aa: CASSQLAGGGQETQYF
clone_size: NA
d_call: TRBD2
j_call: TRBJ2-5
v_call: TRBV7-3

cdr3_nt: TGTGCCAGCATGAGTTGGAGGGGGGGGGAGCAGTACTTC
cdr3_aa: CASMSWRGGEQYF
clone_size: NA
d_call: NA
j_call: TRBJ2-7
v_call: TRBV2

cdr3_nt: TGCGCCAGCAGCCGAGGCCCCAGGGAATCTGGGGCCAACGTCCTGACTTTC
cdr3_aa: CASSRGPRESGANVLTF
clone_size: NA
d_call: NA
j_call: TRBJ2-6
v_call: TRBV4-3

cdr3_nt: TGTGCCAGCAGCAAAAAAGGGCAGGGGGTGTTAGAGACCCAGTACTTC
cdr3_aa: CASSKKGQGVLETQYF
clone_size: NA
d_call: NA
j_call: TRBJ2-5
v_call: TRBV21-1

cdr3_nt: TGTGCCAGCAGTGTAGAGGGACAGGGTTTCCAAGAGACCCAGTACTTC
cdr3_aa: CASSVEGQGFQETQYF
clone_size: NA
d_call: TRBD1
j_call: TRBJ2-5
v_call: TRBV2

cdr3_nt: TGCAGCGTTGAGATCCTAGCGGGAGCCGATACGCAGTATTTT
cdr3_aa: CSVEILAGADTQYF
clone_size: NA
d_call: TRBD2
j_call: TRBJ2-3
v_call: TRBV29-1

cdr3_nt: TGTGCCAGCAGCTTGGGGCAGGGGTTAAATGAGCAGTTCTTC
cdr3_aa: CASSLGQGLNEQFF
clone_size: NA
d_call: NA
j_call: TRBJ2-1
v_call: TRBV7-9

cdr3_nt: TGTGCCATCAGTCGTGAGGCTAGCAATCAGCCCCAGCATTTT
cdr3_aa: CAISREASNQPQHF
clone_size: NA
d_call: NA
j_call: TRBJ1-5
v_call: TRBV10-3

cdr3_nt: TGTGCCAGCAGTTTGCCGGGACAGGCCCAGGGCACAGATACGCAGTATTTT
cdr3_aa: CASSLPGQAQGTDTQYF
clone_size: NA
d_call: TRBD1
j_call: TRBJ2-3
v_call: TRBV28

cdr3_nt: TGTGCCAGCAGCTTAGGGACAGGGGGTGAAAAACTGTTTTTT
cdr3_aa: CASSLGTGGEKLFF
clone_size: NA
d_call: TRBD1
j_call: TRBJ1-4
v_call: TRBV11-2

cdr3_nt: TGTGCCAGCGGCCCCCGGACTAGCGGGAACGAGCAGTACTTC
cdr3_aa: CASGPRTSGNEQYF
clone_size: once
d_call: TRBD2
j_call: TRBJ2-7
v_call: TRBV7-9

cdr3_nt: TGTGCCAGTAGTCGAGCTAACTATGGCTACACCTTC
cdr3_aa: CASSRANYGYTF
clone_size: NA
d_call: NA
j_call: TRBJ1-2
v_call: TRBV19

cdr3_nt: TGCAGCGTAGGCCCTAGCGGGAGTGAGACCCAGTACTTC
cdr3_aa: CSVGPSGSETQYF
clone_size: NA
d_call: TRBD2
j_call: TRBJ2-5
v_call: TRBV29-1

cdr3_nt: TGTGCCAGCAGCCTCGACCAACAGACAGGGGGGGTCTATGGCTACACCTTC
cdr3_aa: CASSLDQQTGGVYGYTF
clone_size: NA
d_call: TRBD1
j_call: TRBJ1-2
v_call: TRBV7-2

cdr3_nt: TGTGCCAGCAGCGTAGGTCTTGAGTATGAAAAACTGTTTTTT
cdr3_aa: CASSVGLEYEKLFF
clone_size: once
d_call: NA
j_call: TRBJ1-4
v_call: TRBV9

cdr3_nt: TGTGCCAGCAGTGACTCGGACAGGGGCTACGAGCAGTACTTC
cdr3_aa: CASSDSDRGYEQYF
clone_size: NA
d_call: TRBD1
j_call: TRBJ2-7
v_call: TRBV6-4

cdr3_nt: TGTGCCAGCAGTTCTAGCGGGGACTACAATGAGCAGTTCTTC
cdr3_aa: CASSSSGDYNEQFF
clone_size: NA
d_call: TRBD2
j_call: TRBJ2-1
v_call: TRBV27

cdr3_nt: TGTGCCAGCAGTGTCCCGCTAGCGGGAGTCCTTTCAACCTACAATGAGCAGTTCTTC
cdr3_aa: CASSVPLAGVLSTYNEQFF
clone_size: NA
d_call: TRBD2
j_call: TRBJ2-1
v_call: TRBV2

cdr3_nt: TGTGCCAGCAGTTATCTTCTAGGCACAGATACGCAGTATTTT
cdr3_aa: CASSYLLGTDTQYF
clone_size: NA
d_call: NA
j_call: TRBJ2-3
v_call: TRBV6-5

cdr3_nt: TGTGCCAGCAGTGTCAACCTAGGTAGCACAGATACGCAGTATTTT
cdr3_aa: CASSVNLGSTDTQYF
clone_size: NA
d_call: NA
j_call: TRBJ2-3
v_call: TRBV6-6

cdr3_nt: TGTGCCAGCAGTGCTCGCAGAGGACAGGGGTACAAGCAGTACTTC
cdr3_aa: CASSARRGQGYKQYF
clone_size: NA
d_call: TRBD1
j_call: TRBJ2-7
v_call: TRBV2

cdr3_nt: TGTGCCAGCAGCTTGGGCACAGGCTCTGAAAAACTGTTTTTT
cdr3_aa: CASSLGTGSEKLFF
clone_size: NA
d_call: NA
j_call: TRBJ1-4
v_call: TRBV5-5

cdr3_nt: TGTGCCAGCAGCCCGACAGGGTATGGCGAGACCCAGTACTTC
cdr3_aa: CASSPTGYGETQYF
clone_size: NA
d_call: TRBD1
j_call: TRBJ2-5
v_call: TRBV6-1

cdr3_nt: TGCGCCAGCAGTCAACGGCGCGGGAACACTGAAGCTTTCTTT
cdr3_aa: CASSQRRGNTEAFF
clone_size: NA
d_call: NA
j_call: TRBJ1-1
v_call: TRBV5-1

cdr3_nt: TGCAGCTCGTGGGAGGGAAATCACTATGGCTACACCTTC
cdr3_aa: CSSWEGNHYGYTF
clone_size: NA
d_call: NA
j_call: TRBJ1-2
v_call: TRBV29-1